Following are 27 T cell receptor beta chains from one sample sequenced in a study of T cell responses to AZD1222 COVID-19 vaccine. The assay was immunoSEQ multiplex PCR, and TCRdb's table has in-frame clones only and misses some. The table has about 130,000 clones, around 91% seen once; the top ten hold about 4.2%. The specimen comprised peripheral blood, sampled on day 0 of MenACWY control vaccination. The source of these receptors is an adult in good health.

This clone was recorded only once. The chain is built from TRBV11-2 and TRBJ2-7; 13 positions agree with TRBD2. The V gene end was trimmed by 4 bases and the J gene end by 6 bases; junction bases not matched to a gene: 6. Per germline, CDR1 SGHAT and CDR2 FQNNGV. CDR3 size: 15 residues. CDR3 nucleotide sequence: TGTGCCAGCAGCTACACTAGCGGGGGGGCTGGCGAGCAGTACGTC. Residues: CASSYTSGGAGEQYV.

V gene TRBV19 combines with J gene TRBJ1-6, with D possibly being TRBD1 (6 bases). The germline gives CDR1 LNHDA, CDR2 SQIVND (reference sequence). CDR3 length equals 16 residues. The ends were cut back, 0 bases at V and 7 bases at J, with 13 bases in the middle. The CDR3 sequence is CASSIDEGGPNSPLHF. CDR3 nucleotide sequence: TGTGCCAGTAGTATAGACGAGGGGGGGCCAAATTCACCCCTCCACTTT.

The CDR3 coding sequence is TGTGCCAGCAGTTTATTCCTAAACAGGGGGGTGTCGGATCAGCCCCAGCATTTT. Its protein is CASSLFLNRGVSDQPQHF. This rearrangement joins TRBV28 to TRBJ1-5, with 8 bases that match TRBD1. This CDR3 contains 18 residues. V shed 1 base, J shed 5 bases, and the junction held 13 bases outside the gene matches. Germline CDR1 reads MDHEN; CDR2 reads SYDVKM.

CDR3 loop: CASTLGPQTSNEQFF. In DNA form, the CDR3 reads TGTGCCAGCACCCTAGGGCCCCAGACTAGTAATGAGCAGTTCTTC. This chain links TRBV7-8 with TRBJ2-1; weak D call: TRBD2 (6 bases). V was trimmed by 7 bases and J by 7 bases, leaving 20 bases between them. The CDR3 sequence is 15 residues long. The germline V gene has CDR1 SGHVS and CDR2 FQNEAQ. Variable domain in full (rest from reference TRBV7-8 and TRBJ2-1): GAGVSQSPRYKVAKRGQDVALRCDPISGHVSLFWYQQALGQGPEFLTYFQNEAQLDKSGLPSDRFFAERPEGSVSTLKIQRTQQEDSAVYLCASTLGPQTSNEQFFGPGTRLTVL.

The rearrangement uses TRBV7-5 and TRBJ2-7; the tabulated D call, TRBD2, remains unverified against the DNA. TRBV7-5 is a pseudogene locus. The CDR3 extends over 12 amino acids. CDR3 sequence reads: CVRSPCRGKQYF. The CDR3 DNA reads TGTGTCAGAAGCCCTTGCCGGGGGAAGCAGTACTTC.

This clone was recorded only once. The chain links TRBV5-6 to TRBJ2-5; D is unresolved. The CDR3 is 13 residues long. Deletions cut 2 bases from V and 5 bases from J, with 10 bases between. Germline CDR1 is SGHDT and CDR2 is YYEEEE. The CDR3 bases are TGTGCCAGCAGCTTACAACGTTCGGAGACCCAGTACTTC. It is translated as CASSLQRSETQYF. Based on the CDR3 plus reference TRBV5-6 and TRBJ2-5, the full variable domain is DAGVTQSPTHLIKTRGQQVTLRCSPKSGHDTVSWYQQALGQGPQFIFQYYEEEERQRGNFPDRFSGHQFPNYSSELNVNALLLGDSALYLCASSLQRSETQYFGPGTRLLVL.

This chain uses TRBV7-6 with TRBJ2-1; 7 nucleotides agree with TRBD2. CDR1 and CDR2 (germline): SGHVS, FNYEAQ. The ends lost 0 bases at V and 3 bases at J; junction bases unmatched: 5. This CDR3 spans 16 amino acids. CDR3 DNA sequence: TGTGCCAGCAGCTTAGCGGGGAGCGGGGTCTACAATGAGCAGTTCTTC. Translation: CASSLAGSGVYNEQFF.

This clone was seen once. This chain connects TRBV2 to TRBJ1-1, with TRBD1 matching over 8 bases. Germline values: CDR1 SNHLY, CDR2 FYNNEI. V lost 6 bases, J lost 1 base, and 10 bases stayed unmatched. The CDR3 spans 16 residues. CDR3 bases: TGTGCCAGCAGGAGATCCGGGACAGGCGCGAACACTGAAGCTTTCTTT. It yields the protein CASRRSGTGANTEAFF.

This chain joins TRBV4-3 and TRBJ1-2; 9 nucleotides match TRBD1. CDR1 is LGHNA, CDR2 YSLEER, per germline. The CDR3 has 14 residues. V shed 2 bases, J shed 6 bases, and the junction held 4 bases outside the gene matches. The CDR3 here is CASSQYTGGDGYTF. CDR3 DNA: TGCGCCAGCAGCCAATACACAGGGGGCGATGGCTACACCTTC.

DNA for the CDR3: TGTGCCAGCAGTTACGAGGGTTGGGGAGATACGCAGTATTTT. Translated: CASSYEGWGDTQYF. V gene TRBV6-2 or TRBV6-3 combines with J gene TRBJ2-3; possible D gene TRBD2, 5 bases. This CDR3 is built from 14 residues. From germline, CDR1 is MNHEY and CDR2 SVGEGT. Trimming pared 2 bases from V and 5 bases from J, leaving 11 bases between.

The chain uses TRBV24-1 and TRBJ2-7; D not certain. This CDR3 has 11 residues. From germline, CDR1 is KGHDR and CDR2 SFDVKD. V was trimmed by 4 bases and J by 3 bases, leaving 3 bases between them. DNA of the CDR3: TGTGCCACCAGTGACTACTACGAGCAGTACTTC. It codes for CATSDYYEQYF.

This chain connects TRBV5-6 to TRBJ2-6; D might be TRBD1 or TRBD2, each matching 5 bases. The CDR3 length is 17 residues. V was trimmed by 0 bases and J by 0 bases, leaving 10 bases between them. Germline V gene lookup returns CDR1 SGHDT and CDR2 YYEEEE. The CDR3 region is CASSLVGPNSGANVLTF. In DNA form, the CDR3 reads TGTGCCAGCAGCTTGGTGGGACCGAACTCTGGGGCCAACGTCCTGACTTTC.

V and J are TRBV28 and TRBJ1-4; D gene uncertain. Germline loops: CDR1 MDHEN, CDR2 SYDVKM. V was shortened by 3 bases and J by 1 base, with 12 bases between the two germline ends. This CDR3 has 16 amino acids. The CDR3 sequence: CASSFITIGTNEKLFF. CDR3 DNA: TGTGCCAGCAGTTTCATAACGATAGGAACTAATGAAAAACTGTTTTTT.

This chain connects TRBV3-1 (or the pseudogene TRBV3-2) to TRBJ2-5; D might be TRBD1 or TRBD2, each matching 5 bases. The V end was cut by 4 bases, the J end by 5 bases, with 17 bases between. The CDR3 is made up of 15 amino acids. Germline values: CDR1 LGHDT, CDR2 YNNKEL (reference sequence). CDR3 sequence: CASSRGTILRETQYF. CDR3 DNA: TGTGCCAGCAGCCGAGGGACCATTCTCCGGGAGACCCAGTACTTC.

The chain combines TRBV28 with TRBJ2-7, with TRBD2 matching over 10 bases. CDR1 and CDR2 (germline): MDHEN, SYDVKM. This CDR3 spans 17 amino acids. Germline trimming cut 7 bases from V and 7 bases from J; bases unmatched to any gene: 19. The CDR3 sequence is CASTPWGSGRLGEEQYF. CDR3 nucleotides: TGTGCCAGCACTCCTTGGGGTAGCGGGAGGCTCGGGGAAGAGCAGTACTTC.

In nucleotides, the CDR3 is TGTGCCAGCTCACCACGGAAGGGGGCGGATGAAAAACTGTTTTTT. As protein: CASSPRKGADEKLFF. This sequence joins TRBV18 and TRBJ1-4; 7 bases are a match to TRBD1. This CDR3 comprises 15 residues. Germline-derived CDR1 and CDR2 are KGHSH and LQKENI. Losses at the gene ends were 1 base for V and 6 bases for J; bases not matched to a gene: 5.

The J gene is TRBJ1-2, the V gene TRBV29-1, with unresolved D. Germline V gene data show CDR1 as SQVTM and CDR2 as ANQGSEA. V lost 0 bases and J 9 bases, leaving 11 bases between the germline ends. The CDR3 is 12 residues long. This CDR3 is CSVEDRPRRYTF. The CDR3 DNA follows: TGCAGCGTTGAAGATCGCCCCCGTCGCTACACCTTC.

The gene calls are TRBV5-6 and TRBJ2-1, with 11 bases that match TRBD2. Looked up from germline, CDR1 is SGHDT and CDR2 is YYEEEE. J was trimmed by 4 bases and V by 6 bases; bases with no gene match: 6. This CDR3 has 15 amino acids. This chain's CDR3 is CASTPTSGEYNEQFF. CDR3 sequence (DNA): TGTGCCAGCACCCCGACTAGCGGGGAGTACAATGAGCAGTTCTTC.

This clone has a handful of counts. The chain joins TRBV27 to TRBJ2-5; D ambiguous. Germline loops: CDR1 MNHEY, CDR2 SMNVEV (reference sequence). V lost 2 bases to trimming and J lost 5 bases, with 3 bases between them. CDR3 length equals 11 residues. The CDR3 here is CASSLGETQYF. DNA of the CDR3: TGTGCCAGCAGTTTAGGGGAGACCCAGTACTTC.

This chain links TRBV11-2 with TRBJ2-2, with a tentative D call TRBD1 (6 bases). CDR1 and CDR2 (germline): SGHAT, FQNNGV. This CDR3 comprises 17 residues. Trimming left V 2 bases short and J 2 bases short, with 15 bases between. This CDR3 is CASSLFMGQENTGELFF. The CDR3 DNA follows: TGTGCCAGCAGCTTATTTATGGGACAAGAAAACACCGGGGAGCTGTTTTTT.

This clone was detected only once. The chain links TRBV10-1 to TRBJ1-1; a possible D gene is TRBD1 (5 bases). The V end lost 4 bases, the J end lost 6 bases, and 6 bases lay between the germline ends. Germline CDR1 WNHNN, CDR2 SYGVQD (reference sequence). CDR3 length equals 11 residues. Written as DNA, the CDR3 is TGCGCCAGCAGTGTGGGGGCTGAAGCTTTCTTT. Its protein is CASSVGAEAFF.

On this clone: A junction boundary mismatches the germline segment, possibly from a read error. V and J are TRBV19 and TRBJ2-7; TRBD2 agrees at 7 bases. Germline loops: CDR1 LNHDA, CDR2 SQIVND (reference sequence). The CDR3 sequence is 12 residues long. The CDR3, as DNA: TGTGCCACCAAGGGGTGGGGAGGGGTATGGAACTTC. This encodes CATKGWGGVWNF. Together with reference TRBV19 and TRBJ2-7, the CDR3 gives the full variable domain: DGGITQSPKYLFRKEGQNVTLSCEQNLNHDAMYWYRQDPGQGLRLIYYSQIVNDFQKGDIAEGYSVSREKKESFPLTVTSAQKNPTAFYLCATKGWGGVWNFGPGTRLTVT.

This chain uses TRBV20-1 with TRBJ2-2; 10 positions agree with TRBD2. The germline CDR1 and CDR2 sequences are DFQATT and SNEGSKA (reference sequence). After removal of 3 bases from V and 2 bases from J, the junction contained 3 bases not matched to a gene. CDR3 length equals 15 residues. The CDR3 sequence: CSASASGGNTGELFF. The CDR3 DNA sequence: TGCAGTGCTAGTGCTAGCGGGGGAAACACCGGGGAGCTGTTTTTT.

The CDR3 DNA is TGTGCCAGCAGTCTGACAGGGGGCGTGATCGGGGAGCTGTTTTTT. This sequence encodes CASSLTGGVIGELFF. The V call is TRBV28, the J call TRBJ2-2; 10 bases align to TRBD1. This CDR3 region has 15 residues. Trimming took 5 bases from V and 7 from J; bases not matched to a gene: 7. The germline CDR1 and CDR2 sequences are MDHEN and SYDVKM.

The V gene is TRBV12-3 or TRBV12-4, the J gene TRBJ1-1; D is uncertain. The CDR3 has 13 residues. V was shortened by 3 bases and J by 3 bases, with 8 bases between the two germline ends. The CDR3 DNA follows: TGTGCCAGCAGTTTTAGCCGGTACACTGAAGCTTTCTTT. Translated, it gives CASSFSRYTEAFF.

The chain carries TRBV7-9 and TRBJ1-2; D is unresolved. Germline loops: CDR1 SEHNR, CDR2 FQNEAQ (reference sequence). V was pared by 4 bases and J by 6 bases, with 18 bases between. This CDR3 contains 15 residues. In nucleotides, the CDR3 is TGTGCCAGCAGCTCCACCCGGTCGTGGTACGATGGCTACACCTTC. This sequence encodes CASSSTRSWYDGYTF. Together with reference TRBV7-9 and TRBJ1-2, the CDR3 gives the full variable domain: DTGVSQNPRHKITKRGQNVTFRCDPISEHNRLYWYRQTLGQGPEFLTYFQNEAQLEKSRLLSDRFSAERPKGSFSTLEIQRTEQGDSAMYLCASSSTRSWYDGYTFGSGTRLTVV.

V and J are TRBV5-4 and TRBJ2-3; TRBD1 might be the D (5 bases). V gave up 2 bases and J gave up 2 bases, with 6 bases separating them. The germline V gene encodes CDR1 SGHNT and CDR2 YYREEE (reference sequence). CDR3 length: 13 residues. DNA for the CDR3: TGTGCCAGCAGCTTTGGGGCCACAGATACGCAGTATTTT. Translating it yields CASSFGATDTQYF.